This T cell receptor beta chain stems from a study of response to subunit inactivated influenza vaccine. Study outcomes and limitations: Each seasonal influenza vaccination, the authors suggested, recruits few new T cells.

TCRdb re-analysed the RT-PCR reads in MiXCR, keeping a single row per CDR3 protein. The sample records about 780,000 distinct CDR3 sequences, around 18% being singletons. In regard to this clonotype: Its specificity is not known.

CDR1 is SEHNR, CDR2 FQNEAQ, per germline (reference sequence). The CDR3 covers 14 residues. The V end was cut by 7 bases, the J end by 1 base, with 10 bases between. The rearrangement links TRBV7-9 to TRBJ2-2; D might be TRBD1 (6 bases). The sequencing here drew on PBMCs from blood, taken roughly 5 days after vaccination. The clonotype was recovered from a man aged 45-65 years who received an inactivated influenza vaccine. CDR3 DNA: TGTGCCAGCAAGCAGGGACAGAACACCGGGGAGCTGTTTTTT. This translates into CASKQGQNTGELFF.